This T cell receptor beta chain was observed in a study of PD-1 blockade in classical Hodgkin lymphoma. Points from the study as a whole: Newly diagnosed patients were reported to start with lower TCR diversity than healthy donors.

Time point of the sample: newly diagnosed, previously untreated cHL patient sample. From thawed PBMCs, magnetic negative selection was used to isolate the CD8+ T cells. On this clone: No antigen is known for it.

V shed 3 bases and J 2 bases; nucleotides not matched to a gene: 5. This CDR3 is 16 amino acids long. Germline CDR1 reads SNHLY; CDR2 reads FYNNEI. TCRdb's copy holds only in-frame clones and misses some; the assay was immunoSEQ multiplex PCR. The sample consists of fewer than 13,000 clones, 85% to 90% of them appearing once. The receptor was derived from a human donor with classical Hodgkin lymphoma. The chain recombines TRBV2 with TRBJ2-5; TRBD2 matches 11 bases. The sample taken for sequencing was CD8+ T cells from blood. The CDR3 is CASSDGGLAEQETQYF. The DNA of the CDR3 is TGTGCCAGCAGTGACGGGGGACTAGCGGAACAAGAGACCCAGTACTTC.